This TCR beta chain was documented in a study of shared clonotypes between healthy human individuals. Across the whole study: A couple of women and a few men aged 18 to 49 served as donors.

Germline values: CDR1 SGHTS, CDR2 YDEGEE. The CDR3 contains 14 residues. Deletions cut 4 bases from V and 4 bases from J, with 14 bases between. General study points: Among donors, sharing of clonotypes was expected to be affected by sequencing depth.

Data came from immunoSEQ multiplex PCR; TCRdb stores just in-frame clones and leaves some out. The sample holds over 2 million clones; around 95% are singletons and the top ten take 0.13%. Subsets obtained from CD4+ cells comprised CD45RA+ naive and CD45RA-negative memory cells. Turning to this clone: What it binds is unknown.

This clonotype was obtained from a man aged 18 to 30 in good health. V usage is TRBV5-8 and J usage is TRBJ1-2, with D perhaps matching TRBD1 (6 bases). The sequencing input was naive CD4+ T cells sorted from blood. Specified subset: CD45RA+ positively selected. In DNA form, the CDR3 reads TGTGCCAGCAGCCCAGGACAGACTGGCTATGGCTACACCTTC. Encoded protein: CASSPGQTGYGYTF. Full variable domain (outside the CDR3, taken from reference TRBV5-8 and TRBJ1-2): EAGVTQSPTHLIKTRGQQATLRCSPISGHTSVYWYQQALGLGLQFLLWYDEGEERNRGNFPPRFSGRQFPNYSSELNVNALELEDSALYLCASSPGQTGYGYTFGSGTRLTVV.